The table lists the clone carrying this TCR beta chain with a few counts. The antigen remains undetermined. These data are taken from a study of response to subunit inactivated influenza vaccine. TCRdb redid the calling of the RT-PCR reads with MiXCR, one entry per CDR3 protein. The sample has 650,000 or so distinct CDR3 sequences; about 14% are singletons. Study-wide results and limits: The authors suggested that every seasonal influenza vaccination recruits few new T cells.

Germline V gene sequence: CDR1 MDHEN, CDR2 SYDVKM. The V gene end was trimmed by 6 bases and the J gene end by 0 bases; junction bases not matched to a gene: 10. The length of the CDR3 is 17 residues. J is TRBJ2-3 and V is TRBV28; TRBD2 aligns across 9 bases. The receptor's source is a man aged 50 to 60 who received an inactivated influenza vaccine. This specimen consisted of PBMCs from blood, obtained 14 to 15 days before vaccination. In nucleotides, the CDR3 is TGTGCCAGCAGCCCCCTTCGACTAGCGGCGAGCACAGATACGCAGTATTTT. It specifies CASSPLRLAASTDTQYF.